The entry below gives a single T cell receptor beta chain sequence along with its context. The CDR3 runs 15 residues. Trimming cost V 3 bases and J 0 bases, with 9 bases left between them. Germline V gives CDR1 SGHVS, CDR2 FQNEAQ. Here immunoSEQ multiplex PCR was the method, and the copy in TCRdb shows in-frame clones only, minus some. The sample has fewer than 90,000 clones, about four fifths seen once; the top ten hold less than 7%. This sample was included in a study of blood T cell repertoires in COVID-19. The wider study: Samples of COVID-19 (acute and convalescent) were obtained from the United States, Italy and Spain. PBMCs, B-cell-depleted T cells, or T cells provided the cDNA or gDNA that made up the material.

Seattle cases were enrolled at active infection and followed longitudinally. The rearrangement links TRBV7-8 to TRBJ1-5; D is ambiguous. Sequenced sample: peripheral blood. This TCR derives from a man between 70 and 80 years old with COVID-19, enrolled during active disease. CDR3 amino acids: CASSLRGYSNQPQHF. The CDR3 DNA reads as TGTGCCAGCAGCTTGAGAGGTTATAGCAATCAGCCCCAGCATTTT.